Sequencing of this T cell receptor (beta chain) was carried out in a study of blood T cell repertoires in COVID-19. Looking at the study overall: Both acute and convalescent COVID-19 samples were obtained from the United States, Italy and Spain. T cells, B-cell-depleted T cells, or PBMCs provided the cDNA or gDNA that served as material.

Trimming pared 1 base from V and 6 bases from J, leaving 12 bases between. The CDR3 is made up of 15 amino acids. Per germline, CDR1 LGHNA and CDR2 YSLEER. The protocol was immunoSEQ multiplex PCR, while the TCRdb copy is restricted to in-frame clones and leaves out a portion. The sample holds approximately 250,000 clones, 88% seen once. The chain combines TRBV4-3 with TRBJ1-4; possible D gene TRBD1, 6 bases. Input material: PBMCs or T cells enriched from blood (not recorded which). The clonotype was recovered from a middle-aged woman who had been exposed to COVID-19. The CDR3 DNA is TGCGCCAGCAGCCAAGTTTCCAGGGGAGATGAAAAACTGTTTTTT. Translated, it gives CASSQVSRGDEKLFF.